This note documents a single TCR beta chain sequence. Which antigen it targets is not known. Nothing much larger sits one base from this clone, and base qualities are not available. CDR1 and CDR2, per the germline V gene (reference sequence), are GTSNPN and SVGIG. The trim is 5 bases for V and 10 bases for J, with a gap of 20 bases between the germline ends. From cysteine to phenylalanine, the CDR3 is 13 amino acids long. The only DNA kept is the CDR3, 39 bases in frame from the first base. The data stem from a study of blood T cell repertoires in COVID-19 (dated by TCRdb to the early 2020s). Broadly, across the study: Samples covering the acute and convalescent phases of COVID-19 were provided by collaborators in the United States, Italy and Spain. The repertoires were released in a freely available public database meant as a resource for research on the immune response to SARS-CoV-2. The samples were drawn from two sources: the first 160 participants of the ongoing ImmuneRACE study, and approximately 1,300 subjects contributed by 6 global collaborators. The prospective study material was composed of cDNA or gDNA derived from T cells, B-cell-depleted T cells, or PBMCs. HLA class I and class II types, where available, came from metadata supplied by the sample provider rather than from assay-based typing. Nearly every sample came with metadata listing a de-identified subject ID, COVID-19 status, age in years and sex. Subjects who had been exposed to COVID-19, were actively infected with it, or had recovered from it provided the deeply sampled blood TCRbeta repertoires that made up the dataset. What the research found in general, with its limitations: The amount of clinical and demographic metadata varied by source and participant and was provided uncurated.

The collaborating institutions used their own protocols to collect whole blood in K2EDTA tubes. For TCRbeta analysis, collaborators shipped samples as frozen whole blood, isolated PBMCs, or DNA extracted from either of those sample types. The immunoSEQ Assay, a bias-controlled multiplex PCR, was used to amplify TCRbeta CDR3 regions from genomic DNA. On the study's bioinformatics: Nucleated cell counts per sample were estimated from amplification of reference gene primers within the assay. Sequence reads were collapsed and filtered to measure the absolute abundance of every unique TCRbeta CDR3 rearrangement. Productive Simpson clonality was computed per sample as the square root of Simpson's diversity index over productive rearrangements. TCRdb carries this immuneACCESS record with in-frame sequences only. Its versions omit some clonotypes, under half of them owing to an unresolved V gene in the studies checked, with the rest unexplained. V and J calls and clone size are those listed in that table; D and trimming were worked out from the DNA. Present in this sample are 31,000 or so clones, 75% to 90% of which were seen just once. Approximately 16% of the sample lies in the top ten.

Recombination connected TRBV30 to TRBJ1-1, and TRBD1 may be the D gene, going by 5 matching bases. The receptor was derived from a man aged 80 or over with acute or convalescent COVID-19. Sequencing input: peripheral blood. CDR3 loop: CAWGDGGWLVAFF. The DNA sequence is TGTGCCTGGGGAGACGGGGGGTGGTTAGTAGCTTTCTTT.